The rows below give T cell receptor beta chains drawn from one sample of a study of blood T cell repertoires in COVID-19. The protocol was immunoSEQ multiplex PCR, while the TCRdb copy is restricted to in-frame clones and leaves out a portion. The sample has 200,000 to 250,000 clones; around 81% are singletons. Specimen: peripheral blood. These receptors were taken from a woman older than 75 with COVID-19, enrolled during active disease. CDR3s include the opening cysteine and the closing phenylalanine or tryptophan.

j_call v_call cdr3_aa
TRBJ1-3 TRBV18 CASSPQGARNTIYF
TRBJ2-5 TRBV25-1 CASSEVRGLETQYF
TRBJ2-2 TRBV7-3 CASSLWGGRGTGELFF
TRBJ1-4 TRBV18 CASSPGERPRTKGQGSGFF
TRBJ1-1 TRBV19 CASRGGKTGAGTEAFF
TRBJ1-4 TRBV5-1 CASSRTGVEEKLFF
TRBJ1-1 TRBV28 CASMRPSVYTEAFF
TRBJ1-2 TRBV3-1/TRBV3-2 CASSLRGREGYGYTF
TRBJ1-3 TRBV6-5 CASSPGFLSGNTIYF
TRBJ2-1 TRBV9 CASSVDPGNEQFF
TRBJ1-1 TRBV19 CASSIDRLSTEAFF
TRBJ2-5 TRBV5-1 CASSLGTIQETQYF
TRBJ1-4 TRBV6-6 CASDRGRGEKLFF
TRBJ1-5 TRBV2 CASSGVDRNQPQHF
TRBJ1-5 TRBV19 CASSMGGGGDQPQHF
TRBJ1-1 TRBV2 CASIRQTNTEAFF
TRBJ2-3 TRBV4-1 CASSLFEGGAGTDTQYF
TRBJ2-7 TRBV11-2 CASSPDSYEQYF
TRBJ1-1 TRBV5-1 CASSFMAGTTEAFF
TRBJ1-1 TRBV6-5 CASSPFRGMDTEAFF
TRBJ2-3 TRBV7-6 CASSSYSGGPDTQYF
TRBJ2-5 TRBV19 CASSIRETQYF
TRBJ2-7 TRBV6-2/TRBV6-3 CASSFPPGTGKTYEQYF
TRBJ1-1 TRBV5-6 CASSLGPTGSNTEAFF
TRBJ2-5 TRBV18 CASSDRTQETQYF
TRBJ2-1 TRBV24-1 CATKGLAPYHKIPEQFF
TRBJ2-7 TRBV19 CASSIDDGYSYEQYF
TRBJ2-1 TRBV28 CASSLNRELEQFF
TRBJ1-1 TRBV14 CASSSTGWATEAFF
TRBJ2-1 TRBV19 CASSIEMPPRGIYNEQFF
TRBJ1-2 TRBV6-5 CASSYGAQGYTF
TRBJ2-5 TRBV7-9 CASSSTLQETQYF
TRBJ1-2 TRBV5-5 CASSYDRTTYGYTF
TRBJ1-2 TRBV7-6 CASSLQGGTGYTF
TRBJ1-2 TRBV7-9 CASSPGDSLYGYTF
TRBJ1-4 TRBV4-3 CASSQGYRPTNEKLFF
TRBJ1-2 TRBV5-1 CASTDNREGYTF
TRBJ2-7 TRBV29-1 CSVGGGGRETREQYF
TRBJ1-2 TRBV6-6 CASSLSGQGYGYTF
TRBJ1-2 TRBV4-1 CASSQGAGPNYGYTF
TRBJ1-1 TRBV30 CAWSRSGVMNTEAFF
TRBJ2-3 TRBV5-1 CASSLAGTPDTQYF
TRBJ2-3 TRBV6-5 CASRLGDTSTDTQYF
TRBJ2-3 TRBV4-2 CASSQQPGGASDTQYF
TRBJ1-6 TRBV19 CASSITADNSPLHF
TRBJ1-2 TRBV2 CASSSGTGNGYTF
TRBJ2-5 TRBV5-1 CASSPLPGSVTQYF
TRBJ1-1 TRBV28 CASSPSQGMNTEAFF
TRBJ1-5 TRBV18 CASSPGPGINQPQHF
TRBJ2-5 TRBV5-4 CASTSGGDRGRETQYF
TRBJ1-1 TRBV5-1 CASSLGTGGATEAFF
TRBJ1-2 TRBV6-5 CASSHYGEEGGYTF